The sample holds many counts of the clone carrying this T cell receptor beta chain. What it recognizes is unknown. The data derive from a study of early T cells in non-severe SARS-CoV-2 infection. The overall study: Bulk RNA taken from unsorted whole blood was sequenced, leaving chains unpaired. Study-level points and caveats: Anti-spike CD8 responses were favored in VDJdb matching, and private and CD4 specificities were missed.

Unique molecular identifiers were added to individual cDNA molecules. TCRdb processed the 5' RACE reads anew with MiXCR; each CDR3 protein has one entry. The sample lists 40,000 to 60,000 distinct CDR3 sequences; around 6.5% were seen once. The sequence came from an adult who was a healthcare worker with PCR-confirmed SARS-CoV-2 infection or an uninfected control (not recorded which). The source was whole blood, collected at baseline.

CDR3 DNA sequence: TGTGCCAGCAGCACCTACGCCAGGGGGTCTAACTATGGCTACACCTTC. This gives the protein CASSTYARGSNYGYTF. J is TRBJ1-2 and V is TRBV6-6; 7 bases agree with TRBD1. Germline CDR1 is MNHNY and CDR2 is SVGAGI (reference sequence). CDR3 length: 16 residues. The V segment lost 6 bases and the J segment 0 bases; nucleotides outside the gene matches: 10.